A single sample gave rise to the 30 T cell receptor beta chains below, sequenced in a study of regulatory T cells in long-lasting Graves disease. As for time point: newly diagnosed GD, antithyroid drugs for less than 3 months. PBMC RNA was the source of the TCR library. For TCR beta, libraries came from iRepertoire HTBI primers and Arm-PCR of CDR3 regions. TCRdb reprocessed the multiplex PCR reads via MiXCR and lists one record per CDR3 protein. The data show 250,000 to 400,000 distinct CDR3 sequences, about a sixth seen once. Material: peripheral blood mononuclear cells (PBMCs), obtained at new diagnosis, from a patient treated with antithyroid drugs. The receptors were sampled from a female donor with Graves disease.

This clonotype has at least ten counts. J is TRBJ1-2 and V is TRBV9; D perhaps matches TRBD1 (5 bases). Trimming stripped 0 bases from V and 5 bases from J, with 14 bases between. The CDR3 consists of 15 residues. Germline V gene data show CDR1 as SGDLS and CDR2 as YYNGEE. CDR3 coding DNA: TGTGCCAGCAGCGTAGAGGAGGCAGGGCCATATGGCTACACCTTC. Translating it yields CASSVEEAGPYGYTF.

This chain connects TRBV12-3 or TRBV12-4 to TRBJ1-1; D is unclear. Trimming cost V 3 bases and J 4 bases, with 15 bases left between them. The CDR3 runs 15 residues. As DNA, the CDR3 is TGTGCCAGCAGTTTCAATTGGAGGGTCGGCACTGAAGCTTTCTTT. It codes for CASSFNWRVGTEAFF.

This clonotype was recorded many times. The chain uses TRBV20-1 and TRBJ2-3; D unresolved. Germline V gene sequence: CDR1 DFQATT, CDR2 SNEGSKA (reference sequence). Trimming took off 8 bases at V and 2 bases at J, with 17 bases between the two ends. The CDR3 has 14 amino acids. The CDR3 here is CSPIGISYTDTQYF. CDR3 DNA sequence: TGCAGTCCCATAGGGATTTCTTACACAGATACGCAGTATTTT.

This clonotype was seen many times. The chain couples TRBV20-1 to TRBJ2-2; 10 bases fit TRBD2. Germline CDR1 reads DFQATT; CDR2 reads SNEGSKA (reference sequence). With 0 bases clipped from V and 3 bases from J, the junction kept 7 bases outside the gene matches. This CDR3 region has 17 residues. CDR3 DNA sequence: TGCAGTGCTAGAGATCTCCGGACTAGCGGCTACACCGGGGAGCTGTTTTTT. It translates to CSARDLRTSGYTGELFF.

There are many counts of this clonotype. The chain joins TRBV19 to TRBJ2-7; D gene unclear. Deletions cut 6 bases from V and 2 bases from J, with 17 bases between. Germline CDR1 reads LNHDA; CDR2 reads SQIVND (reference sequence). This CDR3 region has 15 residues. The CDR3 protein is CASRGREHLTYEQYF. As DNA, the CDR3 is TGTGCCAGTAGGGGTAGAGAACACCTTACCTACGAGCAGTACTTC.

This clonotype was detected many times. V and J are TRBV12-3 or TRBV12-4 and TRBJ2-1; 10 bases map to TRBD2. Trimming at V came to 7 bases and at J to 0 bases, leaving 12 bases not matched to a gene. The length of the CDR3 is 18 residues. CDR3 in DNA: TGTGCCAGCACCCTCCGGGCTAGCGGGAGTTCCTCCTACAATGAGCAGTTCTTC. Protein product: CASTLRASGSSSYNEQFF.

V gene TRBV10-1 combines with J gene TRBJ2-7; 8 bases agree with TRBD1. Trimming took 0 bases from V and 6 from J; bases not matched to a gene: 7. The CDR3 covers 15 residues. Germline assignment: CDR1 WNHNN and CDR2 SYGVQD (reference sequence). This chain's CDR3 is CASSESEQGVREQYF. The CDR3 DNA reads TGCGCCAGCAGTGAGTCCGAACAGGGGGTCCGCGAGCAGTACTTC.

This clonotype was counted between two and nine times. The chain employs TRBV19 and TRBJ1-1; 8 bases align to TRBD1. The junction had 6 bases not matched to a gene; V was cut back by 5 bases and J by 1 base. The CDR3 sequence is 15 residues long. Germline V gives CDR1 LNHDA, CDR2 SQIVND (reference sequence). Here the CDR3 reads CASSDAGTGNTEAFF. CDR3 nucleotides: TGTGCCAGTAGTGACGCCGGGACAGGGAACACTGAAGCTTTCTTT.

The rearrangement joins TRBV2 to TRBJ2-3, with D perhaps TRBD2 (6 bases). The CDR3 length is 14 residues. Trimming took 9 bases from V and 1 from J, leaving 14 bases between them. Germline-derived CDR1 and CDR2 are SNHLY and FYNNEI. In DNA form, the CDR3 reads TGTGCCAGTCTGTCGGGAGAAGGCACAGATACGCAGTATTTT. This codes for CASLSGEGTDTQYF.

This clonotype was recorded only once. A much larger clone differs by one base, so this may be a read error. The CDR3 spells CASGPVPPGSSYNSPLHF. The CDR3 DNA sequence: TGTGCCAGCGGCCCCGTCCCCCCGGGGAGCTCCTATAATTCACCCCTCCACTTT. This sequence joins TRBV6-2 or TRBV6-3 and TRBJ1-6; D remains unclear. Germline CDR1 reads MNHEY; CDR2 reads SVGEGT. V was clipped by 8 bases and J by 0 bases, with 20 bases between them. The CDR3 has 18 amino acids.

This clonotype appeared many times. The CDR3 DNA reads as TGTGCCACCAGTACCGCCGGGACGACTAGCACAGATACGCAGTATTTT. Its protein product is CATSTAGTTSTDTQYF. This chain connects TRBV19 to TRBJ2-3; D assignment may be TRBD1 or TRBD2 (5 bases each). The CDR3 covers 16 residues. With 10 bases removed from V and 0 bases from J, the gap between germline ends came to 20 bases. CDR1 LNHDA and CDR2 SQIVND come from the germline V gene (reference sequence). Variable domain in full (rest from reference TRBV19 and TRBJ2-3): DGGITQSPKYLFRKEGQNVTLSCEQNLNHDAMYWYRQDPGQGLRLIYYSQIVNDFQKGDIAEGYSVSREKKESFPLTVTSAQKNPTAFYLCATSTAGTTSTDTQYFGPGTRLTVL.

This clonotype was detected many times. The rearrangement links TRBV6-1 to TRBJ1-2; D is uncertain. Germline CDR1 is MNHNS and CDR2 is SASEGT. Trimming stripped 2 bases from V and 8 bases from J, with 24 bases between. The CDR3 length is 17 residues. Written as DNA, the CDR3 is TGTGCCAGCAGTGAAAGGTACAGCTCCGGCCTAAGAGGGGGCTACACCTTC. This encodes CASSERYSSGLRGGYTF.

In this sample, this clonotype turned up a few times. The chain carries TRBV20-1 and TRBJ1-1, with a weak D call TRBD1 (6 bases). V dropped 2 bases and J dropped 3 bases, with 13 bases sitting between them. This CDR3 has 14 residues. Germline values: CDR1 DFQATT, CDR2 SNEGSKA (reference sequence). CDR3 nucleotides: TGCAGTGCTAGAAGGGGGGCCGGGGACACTGAAGCTTTCTTT. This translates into CSARRGAGDTEAFF.

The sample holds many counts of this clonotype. The CDR3 loop is CASGPRGLSIDEQYF. Here the CDR3 DNA reads TGTGCTAGTGGCCCGAGGGGACTTTCCATCGACGAGCAGTACTTC. J is TRBJ2-7 and V is TRBV12-5; perhaps TRBD2 as D (6 bases). In germline, CDR1 is LGHNT, CDR2 FRNRAP. This CDR3 comprises 15 residues. Deletions cut 6 bases from V and 5 bases from J, with 20 bases between.

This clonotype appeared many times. The CDR3 DNA is TGTGCCAGCAGTCAAGGACTAGCCTCAACCGGGGAGCTGTTTTTT. Translation gives CASSQGLASTGELFF. The chain has TRBV2 and TRBJ2-2; TRBD2 agrees at 8 bases. Germline CDR1 is SNHLY and CDR2 is FYNNEI. Trimming removed 5 bases from V and 5 bases from J; junction bases left unmatched: 7. This CDR3 region has 15 residues.

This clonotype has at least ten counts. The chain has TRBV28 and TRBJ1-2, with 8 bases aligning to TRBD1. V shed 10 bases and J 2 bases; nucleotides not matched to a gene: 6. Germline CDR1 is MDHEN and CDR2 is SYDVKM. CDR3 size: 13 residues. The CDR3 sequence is CATSSGGNYGYTF. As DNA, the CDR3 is TGTGCCACCTCATCAGGGGGCAACTATGGCTACACCTTC.

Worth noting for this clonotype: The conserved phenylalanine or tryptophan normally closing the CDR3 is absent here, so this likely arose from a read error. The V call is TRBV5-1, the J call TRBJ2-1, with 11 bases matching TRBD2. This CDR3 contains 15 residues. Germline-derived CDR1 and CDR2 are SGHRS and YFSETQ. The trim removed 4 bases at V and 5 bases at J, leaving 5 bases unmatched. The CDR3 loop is CASSQGLAANNEQFL. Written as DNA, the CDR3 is TGCGCCAGCAGCCAGGGACTAGCGGCAAACAATGAGCAGTTCCTC.

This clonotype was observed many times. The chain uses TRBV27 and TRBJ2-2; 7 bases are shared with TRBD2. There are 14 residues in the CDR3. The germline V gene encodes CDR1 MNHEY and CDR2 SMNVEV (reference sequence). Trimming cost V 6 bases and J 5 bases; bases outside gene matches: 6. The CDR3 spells CASSAWGGTGELFF. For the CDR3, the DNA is TGTGCCAGCAGCGCTTGGGGAGGGACCGGGGAGCTGTTTTTT.

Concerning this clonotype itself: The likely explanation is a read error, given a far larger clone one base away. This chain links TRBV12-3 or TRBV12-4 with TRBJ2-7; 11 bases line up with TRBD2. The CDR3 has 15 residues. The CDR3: CASSETSGIYNEQSF. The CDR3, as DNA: TGTGCCAGCAGCGAGACTAGCGGGATCTACAATGAGCAGTCCTTC.

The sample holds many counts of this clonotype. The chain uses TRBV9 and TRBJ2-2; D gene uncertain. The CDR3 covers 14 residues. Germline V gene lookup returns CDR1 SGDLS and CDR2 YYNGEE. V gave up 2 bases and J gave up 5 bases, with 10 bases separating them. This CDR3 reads CASSVGGGTGELFF. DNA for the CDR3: TGTGCCAGCAGCGTCGGCGGTGGGACCGGGGAGCTGTTTTTT.

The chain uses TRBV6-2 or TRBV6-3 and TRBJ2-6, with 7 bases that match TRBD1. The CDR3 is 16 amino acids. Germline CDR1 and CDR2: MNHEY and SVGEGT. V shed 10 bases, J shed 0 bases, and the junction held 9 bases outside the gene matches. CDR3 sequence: CAIRQGLSSGANVLTF. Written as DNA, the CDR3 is TGTGCCATAAGACAGGGCCTTTCCTCTGGGGCCAACGTCCTGACTTTC.

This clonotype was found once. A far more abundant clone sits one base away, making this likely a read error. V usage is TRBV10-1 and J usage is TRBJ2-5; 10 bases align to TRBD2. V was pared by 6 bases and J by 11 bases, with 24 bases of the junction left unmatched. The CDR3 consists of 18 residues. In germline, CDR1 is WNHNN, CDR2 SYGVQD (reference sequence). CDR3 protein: CASSGLSGRAGSYNEQYF. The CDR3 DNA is TGCGCCAGCAGCGGACTCAGCGGGAGGGCGGGCTCCTACAATGAGCAGTACTTC.

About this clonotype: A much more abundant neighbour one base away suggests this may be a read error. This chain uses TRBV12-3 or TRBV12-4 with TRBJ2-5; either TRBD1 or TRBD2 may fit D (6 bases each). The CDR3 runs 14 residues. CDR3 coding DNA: TGTGCCAGCAGAACCAACGGGGGACAAGAGGCCCAGTACTTC. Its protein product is CASRTNGGQEAQYF.

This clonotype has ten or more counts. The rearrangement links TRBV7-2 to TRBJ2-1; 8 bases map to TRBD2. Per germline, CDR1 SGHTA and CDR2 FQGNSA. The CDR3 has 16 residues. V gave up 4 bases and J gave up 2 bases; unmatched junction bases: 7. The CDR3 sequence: CASSSPGSGAYNEQFF. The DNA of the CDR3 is TGTGCCAGCAGCTCCCCCGGTAGCGGGGCCTACAATGAGCAGTTCTTC.

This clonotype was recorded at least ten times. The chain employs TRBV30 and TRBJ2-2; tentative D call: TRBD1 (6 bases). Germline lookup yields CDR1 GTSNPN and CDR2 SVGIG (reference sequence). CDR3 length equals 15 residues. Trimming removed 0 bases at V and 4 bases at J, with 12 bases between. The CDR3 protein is CAWSVITGITGELFF. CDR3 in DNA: TGTGCCTGGAGTGTTATAACAGGGATCACCGGGGAGCTGTTTTTT.

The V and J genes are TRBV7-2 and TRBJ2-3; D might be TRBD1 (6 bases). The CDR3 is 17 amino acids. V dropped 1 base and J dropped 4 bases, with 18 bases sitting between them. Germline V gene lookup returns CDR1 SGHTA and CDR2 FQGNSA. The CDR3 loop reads CASSLEATGFLADTQYF. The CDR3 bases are TGTGCCAGCAGCTTAGAGGCAACAGGGTTTCTCGCAGATACGCAGTATTTT.

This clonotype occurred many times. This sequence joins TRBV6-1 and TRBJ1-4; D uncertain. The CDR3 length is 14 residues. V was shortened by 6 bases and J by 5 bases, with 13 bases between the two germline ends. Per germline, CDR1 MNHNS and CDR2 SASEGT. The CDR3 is CASSDRARNEKLFF. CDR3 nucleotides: TGTGCCAGCAGCGACCGGGCAAGGAATGAAAAACTGTTTTTT.

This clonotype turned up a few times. This chain's CDR3 is CASSLAVVSLVYEQFF. DNA of the CDR3: TGTGCCAGCAGCTTGGCCGTCGTTTCTTTGGTCTATGAGCAGTTCTTC. The V and J genes are TRBV5-5 and TRBJ2-1; D call uncertain. V gave up 0 bases and J gave up 8 bases, with 18 bases separating them. The CDR3 loop spans 16 amino acids. Germline assignment: CDR1 SGHKS and CDR2 YYEKEE (reference sequence).

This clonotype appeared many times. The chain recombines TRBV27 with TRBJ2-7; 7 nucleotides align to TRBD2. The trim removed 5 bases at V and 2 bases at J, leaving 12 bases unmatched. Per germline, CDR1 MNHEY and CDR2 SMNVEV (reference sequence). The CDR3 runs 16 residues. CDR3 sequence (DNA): TGTGCCAGCAGTCCCCTTGGGGGGGGAAGGACCTACGAGCAGTACTTC. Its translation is CASSPLGGGRTYEQYF.

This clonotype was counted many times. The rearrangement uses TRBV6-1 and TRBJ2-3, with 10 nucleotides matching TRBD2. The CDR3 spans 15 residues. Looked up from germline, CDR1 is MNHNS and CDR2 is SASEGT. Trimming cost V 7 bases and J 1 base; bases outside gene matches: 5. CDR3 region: CASTHLAGGTDTQYF. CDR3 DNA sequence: TGTGCCAGCACTCATCTAGCGGGAGGCACAGATACGCAGTATTTT.